A single sample is the source of the 9 T cell receptor beta chains below, sequenced in a study of blood T cells in healthy people across ages. Using a J-beta primer mix together with a sample-barcoded 5' primer, a second PCR was run for roughly 6 to 11 cycles. TCRdb re-derived calls from the 5' RACE reads in MiXCR, one entry per CDR3 protein. This repertoire shows 600,000 to 900,000 distinct CDR3 sequences, about 26% found once; its top ten account for 2.5% to 3.5%. Another study also made use of these data, one on T cells of mothers and their children.

The sample taken for sequencing was blood. The receptors were gathered from a boy between 5 and 17 years old in good health.

This clonotype showed up just a few times. The chain is built from TRBV27 and TRBJ2-7; D perhaps matches TRBD1 (6 bases). Germline-derived CDR1 and CDR2 are MNHEY and SMNVEV (reference sequence). The germline V and J ends were trimmed by 3 bases and 0 bases, with 9 bases remaining between them. The CDR3 consists of 14 residues. The CDR3 here is CASSFGGFSYEQYF. CDR3 nucleotides: TGTGCCAGCAGTTTTGGGGGCTTCTCCTACGAGCAGTACTTC.

The chain joins TRBV12-3 or TRBV12-4 to TRBJ1-1; D possibly corresponds to TRBD1 (5 bases). The CDR3 length is 14 residues. Trimming removed 8 bases at V and 1 base at J, with 14 bases between. The CDR3 spells CASALNGGNTEAFF. The CDR3 region has the DNA TGTGCCAGCGCCCTAAATGGGGGGAACACTGAAGCTTTCTTT.

Only a few counts were recorded for this clonotype. The chain links TRBV20-1 to TRBJ2-1; D unclear. Per the germline V gene, CDR1 is DFQATT and CDR2 is SNEGSKA (reference sequence). CDR3 size: 14 residues. Trimming left V 5 bases short and J 3 bases short, with 14 bases between. The CDR3 nucleotides are TGCAGTGCTCCCGGTGGCGGCCACTACAATGAGCAGTTCTTC. As protein: CSAPGGGHYNEQFF.

V and J are TRBV2 and TRBJ2-5, with a weak D call TRBD1 (6 bases). This CDR3 is built from 15 residues. V was trimmed by 1 base and J by 5 bases, leaving 14 bases between them. Germline CDR1 and CDR2: SNHLY and FYNNEI. CDR3 sequence: CASSEGFRGEETQYF. The CDR3 nucleotides are TGTGCCAGCAGTGAAGGTTTCAGGGGCGAGGAGACCCAGTACTTC.

The rearrangement links TRBV2 to TRBJ1-4, with a possible D match to TRBD1 (5 bases). The CDR3 is 15 residues long. V lost 6 bases and J 8 bases, leaving 19 bases between the germline ends. The V gene's germline CDR1 is SNHLY and CDR2 FYNNEI. Written as DNA, the CDR3 is TGTGCCAGCAGGCGACCGGGGGGAGGTTTAGAAAAACTGTTTTTT. This codes for CASRRPGGGLEKLFF.

The CDR3 loop reads CASSLRGQGIATNEKLFF. CDR3 DNA: TGCGCCAGCAGCTTGAGAGGACAGGGAATTGCAACTAATGAAAAACTGTTTTTT. The J gene is TRBJ1-4, the V gene TRBV5-1; 8 bases match TRBD1. The CDR3 runs 18 residues. Germline V gene data show CDR1 as SGHRS and CDR2 as YFSETQ. Trimming removed 1 base from V and 0 bases from J; junction bases left unmatched: 8.

This clonotype appeared a few times. This chain connects TRBV7-8 to TRBJ2-7; the match to TRBD1 covers 9 bases. CDR3 length equals 14 residues. The J segment lost 3 bases and the V segment lost 7 bases, leaving 7 bases of the junction unmatched. Germline V gives CDR1 SGHVS, CDR2 FQNEAQ. CDR3: CASIDRGRGYEQYF. CDR3 DNA sequence: TGTGCCAGCATTGACAGGGGGAGAGGCTACGAGCAGTACTTC.

V is TRBV11-2 and J is TRBJ2-5; TRBD1 matches at 8 bases. The last part of the DNA fits TRBJ2-7 better; the J call may be wrong. The germline CDR1 and CDR2 sequences are SGHAT and FQNNGV. There are 18 residues in the CDR3. Here the CDR3 DNA reads TGTGCCAGCAGCTTAGCGGACGCCGGGACAGGAGCCTCCTACGAGCAGTACTTC. Translated, it gives CASSLADAGTGASYEQYF.

The gene calls are TRBV12-3 or TRBV12-4 and TRBJ2-7, with TRBD1 matching 9 bases. The CDR3 covers 14 residues. The trim removed 8 bases at V and 5 bases at J, leaving 10 bases unmatched. CDR3 sequence reads: CASGMTGGMNEQYF. As DNA, the CDR3 is TGTGCCAGCGGTATGACAGGGGGTATGAACGAGCAGTACTTC.